This T cell receptor (beta chain) was documented in a study of graft-versus-host responses after intestinal transplantation. General study points: GvH clones were identified in recipient marrow, with some first appearing in ileum or blood.

Looked up from germline, CDR1 is LGHNA and CDR2 is YNFKEQ. The CDR3 extends over 16 amino acids. V was shortened by 4 bases and J by 0 bases, with 12 bases between the two germline ends. Only in-frame clones appear in the TCRdb table, and some are missing; sequencing was by immunoSEQ multiplex PCR. The table has tens of thousands of clones, roughly four fifths seen once. With regard to this clone: The target antigen is unknown.

V is TRBV4-2 and J is TRBJ1-4; possible D gene TRBD1, 5 bases. The receptor was isolated from a human donor who received an intestinal transplant. Sample: unstimulated CD8+ T cells sorted from spleen or lymph node cells, taken before intestinal transplant. DNA of the CDR3: TGTGCCAGCAGCCCAGGGACTGCTGCAACTAATGAAAAACTGTTTTTT. Its protein is CASSPGTAATNEKLFF.